The rows below give T cell receptor beta chains drawn from one sample of a study of CD8 T cells in ankylosing spondylitis. TCRdb analysed the 5' RACE reads with MiXCR anew, one entry per CDR3 protein. The table lists about 350,000 distinct CDR3 sequences, 20% to 25% of them singletons. Sequences were obtained from blood, either unsorted or a sorted T cell fraction (not recorded which). These receptors all stem from a male donor with ankylosing spondylitis or in good health (not recorded which). Each CDR3 is given with its conserved first and last residue. A D gene is named only where the DNA matches it firmly. Clone size is stated in some rows and not others, as once, few, many or a class when expanded.

v_call	clone_size	j_call	d_call	cdr3_aa	cdr3_nt
TRBV12-3/TRBV12-4	.	TRBJ2-5	TRBD2	CASSLVTSGGTQYF	TGTGCCAGCAGTTTAGTGACTAGCGGGGGGACCCAGTACTTC
TRBV9	few	TRBJ1-2	.	CASSAHLGGLPNYGYTF	TGTGCCAGCAGCGCCCACCTGGGGGGGCTCCCTAACTATGGCTACACCTTC
TRBV6-1	.	TRBJ2-1	.	CASISLASGTLGDEQFF	TGTGCCAGCATCAGCCTCGCCTCCGGGACGCTAGGAGATGAGCAGTTCTTC
TRBV12-3/TRBV12-4	.	TRBJ2-1	.	CASTGGIRYNEQFF	TGTGCCAGCACGGGCGGGATTCGTTACAATGAGCAGTTCTTC
TRBV13	few	TRBJ2-7	TRBD1	CASSPRGTGGNYEQYF	TGTGCCAGCAGCCCGAGAGGGACAGGGGGCAATTACGAGCAGTACTTC
TRBV10-3	few	TRBJ2-3	.	CASNRDTLRPDTQYF	TGTGCCTCCAACAGGGACACCCTGAGGCCAGATACGCAGTATTTT
TRBV12-3/TRBV12-4	many	TRBJ2-7	.	CASTDRGRVGPYEQYF	TGTGCCAGCACCGATAGGGGAAGGGTCGGTCCCTACGAGCAGTACTTC
TRBV7-2	few	TRBJ1-3	.	CASSLFISSGNTIYF	TGTGCCAGCAGCTTATTCATTTCCTCTGGAAACACCATATATTTT
TRBV25-1	few	TRBJ2-1	.	CASSERHLTPFQQFF	TGTGCCAGCAGTGAAAGACACCTAACCCCTTTCCAGCAGTTCTTC
TRBV29-1	many	TRBJ1-2	.	CSVAVEGGGYTF	TGCAGCGTTGCGGTCGAAGGTGGGGGCTACACCTTC
TRBV7-3	.	TRBJ2-7	.	CASSPILGGWQYF	TGTGCCAGCAGCCCCATTTTGGGGGGATGGCAGTACTTC
TRBV9	.	TRBJ2-1	TRBD1	CASSVVAGGVDNEQFF	TGTGCCAGCAGCGTAGTTGCAGGGGGAGTCGACAATGAGCAGTTCTTC
TRBV3-1	.	TRBJ2-5	TRBD2	CASSQDKGAGGLGLETQYF	TGTGCCTCCAGCCAAGATAAGGGAGCGGGGGGGCTCGGATTAGAGACCCAGTACTTC
TRBV27	.	TRBJ2-5	.	CASSLGGTAFQETQYF	TGTGCCAGCAGTTTGGGGGGGACAGCGTTCCAAGAGACCCAGTACTTC
TRBV19	few	TRBJ2-3	.	CASSPRAGLETQYF	TGTGCCAGTAGTCCCCGGGCAGGGCTTGAGACGCAGTATTTT
TRBV5-4	.	TRBJ2-1	TRBD2	CASSLELAGGLSSYNEQFF	TGTGCCAGCAGCTTGGAACTAGCGGGGGGGCTAAGCTCCTACAATGAGCAGTTCTTC
TRBV3-1	.	TRBJ2-1	TRBD2	CAISQDGGVYNEQFF	TGTGCCATCAGCCAAGACGGGGGGGTCTACAATGAGCAGTTCTTC
TRBV11-2	once	TRBJ2-5	.	CASSLVPVQETQYF	TGTGCCAGCAGCTTAGTTCCGGTACAAGAGACCCAGTACTTC
TRBV12-3/TRBV12-4	few	TRBJ1-1	TRBD1	CASRSGTGPLWGTEAFF	TGTGCCAGCAGATCCGGGACAGGGCCCTTGTGGGGAACTGAAGCTTTCTTT
TRBV5-6	.	TRBJ2-7	.	CASSLGSAISYEQYF	TGTGCCAGCAGCTTGGGATCGGCTATTTCCTACGAGCAGTACTTC
TRBV5-1	.	TRBJ2-5	.	CASSPDGDYIQETQYF	TGCGCCAGCAGCCCGGACGGGGATTATATCCAAGAGACCCAGTACTTC
TRBV12-3/TRBV12-4	many	TRBJ1-5	TRBD1	CASSRLGGSQPQHF	TGTGCCAGCAGCCGTTTAGGGGGCTCTCAGCCCCAGCATTTT
TRBV24-1	.	TRBJ2-5	TRBD1	CATSARQGAGSETQYF	TGTGCCACCAGTGCCCGACAGGGGGCGGGATCCGAGACCCAGTACTTC
TRBV21-1	.	TRBJ2-2	.	CASSKSKDPRLAGVTGELFF	TGTGCCAGCAGCAAAAGTAAGGATCCCCGACTAGCGGGGGTCACCGGGGAGCTGTTTTTT
TRBV10-2	.	TRBJ2-1	TRBD2	CASAAGGGGEQFF	TGCGCCAGCGCCGCGGGGGGGGGAGGTGAGCAGTTCTTC
TRBV6-2/TRBV6-3	few	TRBJ2-3	TRBD2	CASRPLAGETDTQYF	TGTGCCAGCAGGCCCCTAGCGGGGGAAACAGATACGCAGTATTTT
TRBV12-3/TRBV12-4	few	TRBJ2-1	TRBD2	CASSPLVAGNNEQFF	TGTGCCAGCAGTCCCCTAGTAGCGGGGAACAATGAGCAGTTCTTC
TRBV27	.	TRBJ2-7	.	CASSRMTGEVAYEQYF	TGTGCCAGCAGCAGAATGACAGGAGAGGTCGCCTACGAGCAGTACTTC
TRBV12-3/TRBV12-4	few	TRBJ2-1	TRBD2	CASSLLAGGPSNEQFF	TGTGCCAGCAGTTTACTCGCGGGGGGGCCATCGAATGAGCAGTTCTTC
TRBV7-9	.	TRBJ2-2	TRBD1	CASSLFRGPGELFF	TGTGCCAGCAGCTTATTCAGGGGGCCCGGGGAGCTGTTTTTT
TRBV29-1	few	TRBJ2-1	.	CSVDGSSYNEQFF	TGCAGCGTTGATGGGAGCTCCTACAATGAGCAGTTCTTC
TRBV9	few	TRBJ2-1	TRBD2	CASSVAAGGPLGEQFF	TGTGCCAGCAGCGTAGCAGCGGGGGGGCCTTTGGGTGAGCAGTTCTTC
TRBV4-1	.	TRBJ2-5	TRBD2	CASSQQTSGTFQDTQYF	TGCGCCAGCAGCCAACAGACTAGCGGGACGTTTCAAGACACCCAGTACTTC
TRBV5-1	few	TRBJ2-2	.	CASSLTGTNHNTGELFF	TGCGCCAGCAGCTTAACCGGGACAAACCATAACACCGGGGAGCTGTTTTTT
TRBV29-1	many	TRBJ2-1	TRBD1	CSVETGGQGYEQFF	TGCAGCGTTGAAACCGGGGGACAGGGTTATGAGCAGTTCTTC
TRBV12-3/TRBV12-4	many	TRBJ2-7	.	CASSLVGHEQYF	TGTGCCAGCAGCCTAGTGGGCCACGAGCAGTACTTC
TRBV6-4	.	TRBJ1-4	.	CASSPGAYEKLFF	TGTGCCAGCAGTCCCGGGGCCTATGAAAAACTGTTTTTT
TRBV5-1	.	TRBJ2-1	TRBD2	CASSLFLQRGGVSYNEQFF	TGCGCCAGCAGCTTGTTTCTACAGCGGGGGGGCGTCTCCTACAATGAGCAGTTCTTC
TRBV18	.	TRBJ2-1	.	CASSPETGDYNEQFF	TGTGCCAGCTCACCAGAGACGGGAGACTACAATGAGCAGTTCTTC
TRBV6-5	.	TRBJ2-7	.	CASSYEAGPSYEQYF	TGTGCCAGCAGTTACGAAGCAGGACCGAGCTACGAGCAGTACTTC
TRBV30	.	TRBJ2-2	.	CAWSWETGELFF	TGTGCCTGGAGTTGGGAGACCGGGGAGCTGTTTTTT
TRBV4-2	few	TRBJ1-2	.	CASSQVEDYYGYTF	TGTGCCAGCAGCCAAGTGGAGGATTACTATGGCTACACCTTC
TRBV27	.	TRBJ2-2	.	CASSFLDNTTMDGAWELFF	TGTGCCAGCAGTTTTCTCGATAATACCACCATGGACGGGGCCTGGGAGCTGTTTTTT